This entry concerns a single TCR beta chain. As yet, its antigen is unknown. The data were taken from a study of graft-versus-host responses after intestinal transplantation. Study background: Multivisceral, liver-intestinal, or isolated intestinal transplants were received by the recipients. Study observations and caveats: Allografts of patients with graft-donor T cell macrochimerism showed high graft-versus-host to host-versus-graft clone ratios. Recipient marrow harbored GvH clones, some of which surfaced first in ileum or blood.

Method: immunoSEQ multiplex PCR; TCRdb's copy keeps in-frame clones and lacks some. This table has roughly 90,000 clones, less than 90% appearing once. The sequence derives from a human donor who was the organ donor for an intestinal transplant. Sequenced here: unstimulated CD4+ T cells sorted from spleen or lymph node cells, sampled before transplant.

CDR3 sequence: CASSFPGSGGEQYF. The CDR3 DNA follows: TGTGCCAGCAGCTTTCCCGGGTCCGGGGGCGAGCAGTACTTC. The V gene is TRBV5-5, the J gene TRBJ2-7; weak D call: TRBD2 (6 bases). CDR3 length equals 14 residues. Trimming shortened V by 2 bases and J by 6 bases, and 15 bases separated the two germline ends. Germline values: CDR1 SGHKS, CDR2 YYEKEE (reference sequence).